These 8 T cell receptor beta chains were all obtained from the same sample, sequenced in a study of technical replicates of blood from a few donors. Clones were read by immunoSEQ multiplex PCR, and TCRdb kept only the in-frame ones, dropping some. Of tens of thousands of clones in the sample, 90% to 95% were seen once. The sample was T cells isolated from PBMCs. The receptors were gathered from a human donor in good health. Some clones in this sample may be carry-over from other donors' samples.

The J gene is TRBJ2-1, the V gene TRBV27, with a weak D call TRBD1 (5 bases). The germline CDR1 and CDR2 sequences are MNHEY and SMNVEV (reference sequence). With 2 bases removed from V and 7 bases from J, the gap between germline ends came to 9 bases. The CDR3 consists of 13 residues. The CDR3 loop reads CASSLDSLNEQFF. CDR3 in DNA: TGTGCCAGCAGTTTAGACAGCCTGAATGAGCAGTTCTTC.

J is TRBJ2-2 and V is TRBV19; D is perhaps TRBD2 (5 bases). V gave up 7 bases and J gave up 7 bases, with 16 bases separating them. Germline V gene data show CDR1 as LNHDA and CDR2 as SQIVND (reference sequence). The CDR3 has 14 residues. The CDR3 DNA follows: TGTGCCAGTAACAACCCAGTCGGGATCGGGGAGCTGTTTTTT. Translation: CASNNPVGIGELFF.

V gene TRBV4-1 combines with J gene TRBJ2-3; 7 bases align to TRBD2. The germline V gene encodes CDR1 MGHRA and CDR2 YSYEKL. The CDR3 loop spans 17 amino acids. With 0 bases clipped from V and 0 bases from J, the junction kept 6 bases outside the gene matches. Here the CDR3 reads CASSQDVGSGSTDTQYF. Here the CDR3 DNA reads TGCGCCAGCAGCCAAGATGTAGGTAGCGGGAGCACAGATACGCAGTATTTT.

This chain connects TRBV19 to TRBJ1-5; 10 bases agree with TRBD1. CDR3 length equals 17 residues. Losses at the gene ends were 2 bases for V and 4 bases for J; bases not matched to a gene: 8. CDR1 is LNHDA, CDR2 SQIVND, per germline (reference sequence). The CDR3 reads CASSILTGGGPNQPQHF. The DNA of the CDR3 is TGTGCCAGTAGTATACTGACAGGGGGCGGCCCGAATCAGCCCCAGCATTTT.

This chain connects TRBV7-8 to TRBJ2-1, with D perhaps TRBD2 (5 bases). The germline V gene encodes CDR1 SGHVS and CDR2 FQNEAQ. V lost 3 bases and J 8 bases, leaving 14 bases between the germline ends. CDR3 length: 14 residues. This CDR3 is CASSLARTVYEQFF. CDR3 coding DNA: TGTGCCAGCAGCTTGGCCCGGACTGTCTATGAGCAGTTCTTC. The full variable domain, completed using reference TRBV7-8 and TRBJ2-1, is GAGVSQSPRYKVAKRGQDVALRCDPISGHVSLFWYQQALGQGPEFLTYFQNEAQLDKSGLPSDRFFAERPEGSVSTLKIQRTQQEDSAVYLCASSLARTVYEQFFGPGTRLTVL.

CDR3 nucleotide sequence: TGTGCCACAGGCCGAGGGGGTACACAAGAGACCCAGTACTTC. It specifies CATGRGGTQETQYF. This sequence joins TRBV15 and TRBJ2-5; possible D gene TRBD1, 6 bases. The germline V and J ends were trimmed by 9 bases and 2 bases, with 16 bases remaining between them. The CDR3 covers 14 residues. Germline loops: CDR1 LNHNV, CDR2 YYDKDF (reference sequence).

Here the CDR3 DNA reads TGTGCCAGCAGCCCCAGCCCACTAGCGGGAGAGAATGAGCAGTTCTTC. Translated: CASSPSPLAGENEQFF. The chain carries TRBV5-4 and TRBJ2-1; TRBD2 aligns across 11 bases. The V gene end was trimmed by 4 bases and the J gene end by 7 bases; junction bases not matched to a gene: 10. CDR3 length equals 16 residues. The germline gives CDR1 SGHNT, CDR2 YYREEE (reference sequence).

V usage is TRBV28 and J usage is TRBJ2-7; D ambiguous. The V end was cut by 5 bases, the J end by 3 bases, with 11 bases between. This CDR3 contains 13 residues. Germline V gene data show CDR1 as MDHEN and CDR2 as SYDVKM. CDR3 DNA sequence: TGTGCCAGCAGTCCCCCCCCCGGCTACGAGCAGTACTTC. This gives the protein CASSPPPGYEQYF.